This TCR beta chain is drawn from a study of PD-1 blockade in classical Hodgkin lymphoma (dated by TCRdb to 2018 to 2021). Regarding the study in general: The study used CyTOF and TCR beta sequencing to define a peripheral blood immune signature of response to PD-1 blockade in classical Hodgkin lymphoma. Overall study outcomes, separate from this receptor: Only a single clinical trial cohort was studied, and what caused the repertoire differences, possibly disease activity or prior therapy, remained undefined. Newly diagnosed patients were reported to have lower baseline TCR diversity than healthy donors, and relapsed/refractory patients were reported to have lower baseline TCR diversity still.

Genomic DNA was isolated using the Qiagen DNeasy kit from unsorted PBMCs as well as from negatively selected CD4+ and CD8+ fractions. TCR beta CDR3 regions were amplified by immunoSEQ multiplex PCR using primers annealing to V and J segments. A synthetic immune receptor repertoire was used to minimize amplification bias, and any residual bias was removed computationally once sequencing was done. The authors' pipeline ran thus. Repertoire diversity was quantified as the Shannon entropy index using custom Python scripts. Unsorted, CD4+ and CD8+ repertoires were examined separately, except in combined analyses, for which CD4+ and CD8+ sequences were merged in silico. In its TCRdb copy, this immuneACCESS table keeps in-frame sequences only and misses some clones. Where compared with another copy, unresolved V genes explain less than half of these, and the others have no known cause. V, J and clone size reflect that table, while D and trimming were determined from the DNA. This sample lists around 3,000 clones; 84% were detected once. The top ten constitute roughly 2.7% of the sample.

Reading the label with the study, this specimen's time point is: newly diagnosed, previously untreated cHL patient sample. CD4+ T cells were purified from thawed PBMCs by magnetic negative selection with a Miltenyi CD4+ T cell isolation kit. PBMCs from patients with newly diagnosed, previously untreated classical Hodgkin lymphoma were sequenced as a comparison group for the relapsed/refractory trial patients. Peripheral blood was collected in 8 mL Vacutainer Cell Preparation Tubes, from which PBMCs were isolated by centrifugation and then cryopreserved. Purified CD4+ and CD8+ fractions were prepared only for cases where an additional PBMC sample was available. Magnetically labelled cells were removed on LS columns in a quadroMACS separator, and the flow-through was retained as the purified fraction. The CDR3 goes from the cysteine to the phenylalanine over 13 residues. Of the read, only the CDR3 DNA is kept; its 39 bases are in frame from base 1. CDR1 and CDR2 were assigned from the germline V gene (reference sequence) as SGHNT and YYREEE. Trimming takes 3 bases from V and 4 bases from J, and the germline ends sit 10 bases apart.

A note on this clone: Its target antigen remains unknown. Qualities for individual bases were not recorded, and no much larger clone is one base off.

This TCR came from a human donor with classical Hodgkin lymphoma. This chain is built from TRBV5-4 and TRBJ1-2; the D gene cannot be resolved reliably. Sequencing was done on a sample of CD4+ T cells from blood. CDR3 sequence: CASSSDGFYGYTF. The sequenced DNA is TGTGCCAGCAGCTCGGACGGCTTCTATGGCTACACCTTC.